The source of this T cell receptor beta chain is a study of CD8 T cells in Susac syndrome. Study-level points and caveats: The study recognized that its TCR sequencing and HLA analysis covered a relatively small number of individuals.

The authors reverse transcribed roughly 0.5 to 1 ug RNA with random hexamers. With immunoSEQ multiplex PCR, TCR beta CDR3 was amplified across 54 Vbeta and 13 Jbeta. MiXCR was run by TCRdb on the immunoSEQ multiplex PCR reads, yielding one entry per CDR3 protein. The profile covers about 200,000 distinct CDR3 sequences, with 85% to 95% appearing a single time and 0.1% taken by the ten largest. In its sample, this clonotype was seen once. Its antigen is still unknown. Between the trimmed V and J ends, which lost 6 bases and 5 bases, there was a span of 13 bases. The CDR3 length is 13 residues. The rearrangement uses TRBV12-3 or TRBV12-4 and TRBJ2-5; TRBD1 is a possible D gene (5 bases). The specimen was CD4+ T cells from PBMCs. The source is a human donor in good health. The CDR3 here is CASSPDSLETQYF. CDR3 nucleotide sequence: TGTGCCAGCAGCCCCGACAGTTTGGAGACCCAGTACTTC.